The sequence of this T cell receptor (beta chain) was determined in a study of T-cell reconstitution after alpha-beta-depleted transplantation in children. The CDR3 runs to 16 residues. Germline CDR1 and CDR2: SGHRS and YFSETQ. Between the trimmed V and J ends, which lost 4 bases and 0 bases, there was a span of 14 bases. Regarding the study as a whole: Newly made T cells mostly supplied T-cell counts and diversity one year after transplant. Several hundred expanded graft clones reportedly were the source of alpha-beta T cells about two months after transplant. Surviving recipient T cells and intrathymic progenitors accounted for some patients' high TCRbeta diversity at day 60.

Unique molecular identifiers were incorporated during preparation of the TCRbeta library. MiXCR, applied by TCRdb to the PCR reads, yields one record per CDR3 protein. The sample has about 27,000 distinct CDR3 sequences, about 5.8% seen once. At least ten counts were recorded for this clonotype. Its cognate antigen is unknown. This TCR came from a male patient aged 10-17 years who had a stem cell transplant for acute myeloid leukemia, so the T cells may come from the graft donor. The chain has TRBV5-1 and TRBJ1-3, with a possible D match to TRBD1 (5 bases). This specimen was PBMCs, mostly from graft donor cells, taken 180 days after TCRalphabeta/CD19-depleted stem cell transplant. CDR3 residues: CASSLTLTDSGNTIYF. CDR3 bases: TGCGCCAGCAGCCTAACCTTGACAGACTCTGGAAACACCATATATTTT.